This T cell receptor beta chain was sequenced in a study of radiation and T cells in renal cell carcinoma. General study results and limits: Without pretreatment biopsies, baseline tumor clonotype presence was undetermined.

Sequencing used immunoSEQ multiplex PCR; TCRdb keeps in-frame clones, though not all of them. There are 100,000 to 150,000 clones in the sample; 81% occur only once, and roughly 5% lies in the top ten. Concerning this clone itself: Its antigen remains unidentified.

J gave up 1 base and V 5 bases, and 14 bases lay outside the gene matches. The germline V gene encodes CDR1 SGHVT and CDR2 SQSDAQ. This CDR3 comprises 18 residues. Described time point: blood 2 weeks post-SBRT. Specified treatment: 15 Gy SBRT to primary tumor, nephrectomy 4 weeks later. J is TRBJ1-5 and V is TRBV7-4; 7 nucleotides match TRBD1. The specimen was blood, collected from a patient whose treatment included radiotherapy and nephrectomy. This TCR derives from a man aged 50 or older with renal cell carcinoma. This chain's CDR3 is CASSQGTARGRSNQPQHF. Written as DNA, the CDR3 is TGTGCCAGCAGCCAAGGGACAGCCCGCGGAAGGAGCAATCAGCCCCAGCATTTT.